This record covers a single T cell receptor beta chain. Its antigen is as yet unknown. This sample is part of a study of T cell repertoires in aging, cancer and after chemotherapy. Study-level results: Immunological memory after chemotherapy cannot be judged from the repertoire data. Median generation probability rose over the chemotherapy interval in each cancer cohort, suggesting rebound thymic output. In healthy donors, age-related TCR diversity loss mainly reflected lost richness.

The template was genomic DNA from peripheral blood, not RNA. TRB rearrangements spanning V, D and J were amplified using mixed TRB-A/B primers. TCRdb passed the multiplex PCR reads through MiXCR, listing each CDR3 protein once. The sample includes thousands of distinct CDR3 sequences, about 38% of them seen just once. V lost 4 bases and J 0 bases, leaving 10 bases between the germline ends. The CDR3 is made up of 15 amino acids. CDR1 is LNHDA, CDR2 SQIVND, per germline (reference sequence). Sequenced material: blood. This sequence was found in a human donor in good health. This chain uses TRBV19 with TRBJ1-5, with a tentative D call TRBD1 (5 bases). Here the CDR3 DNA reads TGTGCCAGTAGTAGGGCAGGGATTAGCAATCAGCCCCAGCATTTT. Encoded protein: CASSRAGISNQPQHF.